These 7 T cell receptor beta chains share one sample of origin, sequenced in a study of T-cell memory formation after mild COVID-19. TCRdb reprocessed the 5' RACE reads with MiXCR, giving one entry per CDR3 protein. This sample has 400,000 or so distinct CDR3 sequences, with around 21% found just once. Sequences were obtained from PBMCs or a T cell subset sorted from them (not recorded which). All receptors come from an adult woman who had mild COVID-19 (a few samples of this study predate the infection). Cell type and time point are not known.

This clonotype has just a few counts. In DNA form, the CDR3 reads TGTGCCAGCAGTGCATACGGGGATAGCTCCTACAATGAGCAGTTCTTC. Protein product: CASSAYGDSSYNEQFF. The rearrangement links TRBV28 to TRBJ2-1; tentative D call: TRBD2 (5 bases). The CDR3 has 16 amino acids. V was cut by 5 bases and J by 0 bases, with 14 bases left in between. The germline V gene has CDR1 MDHEN and CDR2 SYDVKM.

The gene calls are TRBV7-9 and TRBJ2-3, with TRBD2 identical over 7 bases. Trimming at V came to 2 bases and at J to 0 bases, leaving 5 bases not matched to a gene. Looked up from germline, CDR1 is SEHNR and CDR2 is FQNEAQ (reference sequence). CDR3 length: 16 amino acids. The DNA of the CDR3 is TGTGCCAGCAGCTTAATTCTAGCGGAGAGCACAGATACGCAGTATTTT. It specifies CASSLILAESTDTQYF.

This chain uses TRBV10-3 with TRBJ2-1, with 11 bases fitting TRBD2. The CDR3 contains 15 residues. Germline V gives CDR1 ENHRY, CDR2 SYGVKD. J was trimmed by 10 bases and V by 3 bases; bases with no gene match: 8. This CDR3 reads CAISDILAGAREQFF. CDR3 DNA sequence: TGTGCCATCAGTGACATACTAGCGGGAGCCCGGGAGCAGTTCTTC.

DNA for the CDR3: TGCAGTGCTCCACAGGGGACTGACGCTGAAGCTTTCTTT. Its translation: CSAPQGTDAEAFF. This chain links TRBV20-1 with TRBJ1-1; 7 positions match TRBD1. Per the germline V gene, CDR1 is DFQATT and CDR2 is SNEGSKA (reference sequence). J gave up 6 bases and V 5 bases, and 9 bases lay outside the gene matches. The CDR3 totals 13 residues.

V and J are TRBV20-1 and TRBJ1-4; the D is unclear. Germline loops: CDR1 DFQATT, CDR2 SNEGSKA (reference sequence). The V and J ends lost 5 bases and 4 bases respectively, with 5 bases between them. The length of the CDR3 is 11 residues. As DNA, the CDR3 is TGCAGTGCTGCGCATAATGAAAAACTGTTTTTT. The encoded protein is CSAAHNEKLFF.

This clonotype was counted between two and nine times. The chain couples TRBV6-5 to TRBJ2-5; 10 nucleotides agree with TRBD1. Germline CDR1 and CDR2: MNHEY and SVGAGI. The CDR3 covers 13 residues. Trimming cost V 7 bases and J 5 bases; bases outside gene matches: 4. The CDR3 DNA reads as TGTGCCAGCAAGACAGGGGGCTTGGAGACCCAGTACTTC. Translating gives CASKTGGLETQYF.

This chain uses TRBV10-3 with TRBJ1-1; TRBD1 is a possible D gene (5 bases). Deletions cut 4 bases from V and 7 bases from J, with 10 bases between. Germline V CDR1 and CDR2: ENHRY, SYGVKD. The CDR3 totals 12 residues. CDR3 amino acids: CAISGGVIEAFF. The DNA for the CDR3 is TGTGCCATCAGTGGGGGGGTCATTGAAGCTTTCTTT.